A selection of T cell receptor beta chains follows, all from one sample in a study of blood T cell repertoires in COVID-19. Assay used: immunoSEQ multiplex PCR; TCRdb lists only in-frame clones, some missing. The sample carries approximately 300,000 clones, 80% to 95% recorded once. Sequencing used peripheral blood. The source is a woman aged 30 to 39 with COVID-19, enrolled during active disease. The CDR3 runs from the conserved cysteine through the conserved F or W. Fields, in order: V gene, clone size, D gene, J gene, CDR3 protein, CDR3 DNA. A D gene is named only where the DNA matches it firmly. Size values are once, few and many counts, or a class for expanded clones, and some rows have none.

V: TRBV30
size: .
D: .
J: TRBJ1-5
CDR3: CAWSAGFEQPQHF
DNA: TGTGCCTGGAGCGCAGGATTTGAGCAGCCCCAGCATTTT

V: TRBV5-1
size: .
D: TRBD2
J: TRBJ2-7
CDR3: CASSLSSGTDEQYF
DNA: TGCGCCAGCAGCTTGTCTAGCGGGACTGACGAGCAGTACTTC

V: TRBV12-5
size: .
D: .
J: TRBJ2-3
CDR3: CASGLVLDGRLATDTQYF
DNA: TGTGCTAGTGGTTTGGTCCTTGACGGTCGGCTAGCGACAGATACGCAGTATTTT

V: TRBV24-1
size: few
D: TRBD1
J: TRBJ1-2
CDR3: CATSDFPTGDYTF
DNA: TGTGCCACCAGTGATTTTCCGACAGGGGACTACACCTTC

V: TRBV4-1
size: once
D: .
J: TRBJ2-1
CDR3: CASSPSITPSYFNEQFF
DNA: TGCGCCAGCAGCCCTTCCATCACACCTTCGTATTTCAATGAGCAGTTCTTC

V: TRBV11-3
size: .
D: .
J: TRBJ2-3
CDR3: CASSSGSQGSTDTQYF
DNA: TGTGCCAGCAGCTCAGGAAGTCAGGGGAGCACAGATACGCAGTATTTT

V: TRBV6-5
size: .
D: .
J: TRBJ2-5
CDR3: CASSRRGEETQYF
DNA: TGTGCCAGCAGCCGCCGCGGGGAAGAGACCCAGTACTTC

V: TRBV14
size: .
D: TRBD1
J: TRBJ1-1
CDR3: CASSQVTGQGSGVDTEAFF
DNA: TGTGCCAGCAGCCAAGTTACTGGACAGGGGTCCGGGGTGGACACTGAAGCTTTCTTT

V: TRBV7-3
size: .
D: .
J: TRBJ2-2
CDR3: CASSTAGIPNTGELFF
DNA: TGTGCCAGCAGCACCGCGGGGATACCGAACACCGGGGAGCTGTTTTTT

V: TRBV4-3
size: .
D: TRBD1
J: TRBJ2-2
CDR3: CASTQEWTGGAPQHTGELFF
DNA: TGCGCCAGCACACAGGAGTGGACAGGGGGCGCTCCTCAACACACCGGGGAGCTGTTTTTT

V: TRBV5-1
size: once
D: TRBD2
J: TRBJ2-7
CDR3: CASSPESGLENEQYF
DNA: TGCGCCAGCAGCCCGGAATCGGGACTAGAGAACGAGCAGTACTTC

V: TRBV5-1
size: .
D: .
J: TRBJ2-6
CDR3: CASSTSSGANVLTF
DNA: TGCGCCAGCAGCACGAGCTCTGGGGCCAACGTCCTGACTTTC

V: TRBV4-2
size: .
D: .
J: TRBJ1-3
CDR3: CASSQDGRSGNTIYF
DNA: TGTGCCAGCAGCCAAGATGGCAGATCTGGAAACACCATATATTTT

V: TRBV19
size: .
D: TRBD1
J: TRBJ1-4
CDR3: CASSAGQTNEKLFF
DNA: TGTGCCAGTAGTGCGGGACAGACTAATGAAAAACTGTTTTTT

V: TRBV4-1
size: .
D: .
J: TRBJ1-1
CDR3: CASSPRVGVNTEAFF
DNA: TGCGCCAGCAGCCCAAGAGTAGGGGTGAACACTGAAGCTTTCTTT

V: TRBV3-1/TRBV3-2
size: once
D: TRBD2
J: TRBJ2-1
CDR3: CASSQVGGSSYNEQFF
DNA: TGTGCCAGCAGCCAAGTAGGCGGGAGTTCCTACAATGAGCAGTTCTTC

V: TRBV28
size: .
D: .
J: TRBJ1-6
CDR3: CASRPRGNSPLHF
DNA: TGTGCCAGCCGCCCCAGGGGCAATTCACCCCTCCACTTT

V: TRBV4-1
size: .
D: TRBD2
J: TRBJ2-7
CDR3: CASSQELAGVYEQYF
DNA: TGCGCCAGCAGCCAAGAGCTAGCGGGAGTCTACGAGCAGTACTTC

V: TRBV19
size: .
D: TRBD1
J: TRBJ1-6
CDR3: CASSRGTDSPLHF
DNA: TGTGCCAGTAGTCGCGGGACAGATTCACCCCTCCACTTT